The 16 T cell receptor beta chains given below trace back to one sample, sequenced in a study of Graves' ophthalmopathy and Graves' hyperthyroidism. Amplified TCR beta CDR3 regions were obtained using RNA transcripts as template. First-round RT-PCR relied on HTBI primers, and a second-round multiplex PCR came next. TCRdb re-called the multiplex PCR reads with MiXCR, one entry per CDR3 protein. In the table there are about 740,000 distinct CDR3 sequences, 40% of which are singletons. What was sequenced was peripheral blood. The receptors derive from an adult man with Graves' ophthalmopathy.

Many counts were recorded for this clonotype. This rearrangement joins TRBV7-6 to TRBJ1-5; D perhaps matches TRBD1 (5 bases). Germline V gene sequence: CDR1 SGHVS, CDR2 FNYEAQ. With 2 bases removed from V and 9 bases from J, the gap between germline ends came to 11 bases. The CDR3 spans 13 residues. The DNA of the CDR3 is TGTGCCAGCAGCTTAAACCAGGGTACGCCCCAGCATTTT. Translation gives CASSLNQGTPQHF.

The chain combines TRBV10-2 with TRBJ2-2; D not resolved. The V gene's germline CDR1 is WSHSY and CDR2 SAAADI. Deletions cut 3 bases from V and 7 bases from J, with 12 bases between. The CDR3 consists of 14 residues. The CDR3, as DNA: TGCGCCAGCAGTGATGGCGCTGTCAGCGGGGAGCTGTTTTTT. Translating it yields CASSDGAVSGELFF.

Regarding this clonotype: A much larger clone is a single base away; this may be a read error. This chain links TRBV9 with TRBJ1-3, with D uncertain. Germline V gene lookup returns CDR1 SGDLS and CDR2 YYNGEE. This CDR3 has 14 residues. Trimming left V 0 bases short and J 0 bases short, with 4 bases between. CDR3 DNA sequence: TGTGCCAGCAGCGTAGGGTACTCTGGAAACACCATATATTTT. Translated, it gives CASSVGYSGNTIYF.

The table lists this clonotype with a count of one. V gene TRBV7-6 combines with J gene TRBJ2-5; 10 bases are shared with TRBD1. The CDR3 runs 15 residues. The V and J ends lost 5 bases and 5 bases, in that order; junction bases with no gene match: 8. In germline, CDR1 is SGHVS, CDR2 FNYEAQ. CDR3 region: CASSRTGTGVETQYF. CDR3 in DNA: TGTGCCAGCAGCCGGACCGGGACAGGGGTCGAGACCCAGTACTTC.

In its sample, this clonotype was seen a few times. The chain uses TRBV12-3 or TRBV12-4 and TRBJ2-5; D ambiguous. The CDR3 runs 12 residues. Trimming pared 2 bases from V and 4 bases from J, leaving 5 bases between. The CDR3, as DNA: TGTGCCAGCAGTTTACAGCTAGAGACCCAGTACTTC. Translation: CASSLQLETQYF.

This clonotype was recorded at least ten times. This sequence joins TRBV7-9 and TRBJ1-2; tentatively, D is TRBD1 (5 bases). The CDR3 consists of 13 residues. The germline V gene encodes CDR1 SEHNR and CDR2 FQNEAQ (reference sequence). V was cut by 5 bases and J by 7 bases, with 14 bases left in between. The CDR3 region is CASSGQGVSGYTF. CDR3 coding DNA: TGTGCCAGCAGCGGTCAGGGAGTAAGTGGCTACACCTTC.

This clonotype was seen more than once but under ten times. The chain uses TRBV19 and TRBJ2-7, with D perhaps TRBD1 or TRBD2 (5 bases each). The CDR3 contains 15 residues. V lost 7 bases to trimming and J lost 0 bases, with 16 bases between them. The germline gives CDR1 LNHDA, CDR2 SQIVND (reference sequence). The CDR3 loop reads CASTPRDGSSYEQYF. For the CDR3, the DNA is TGTGCCAGTACGCCCCGGGACGGTTCCTCCTACGAGCAGTACTTC.

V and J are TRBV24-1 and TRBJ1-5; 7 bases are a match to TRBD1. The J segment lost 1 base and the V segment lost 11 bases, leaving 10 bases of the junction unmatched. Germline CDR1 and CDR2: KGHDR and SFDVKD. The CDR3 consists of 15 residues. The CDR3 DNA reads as TGTGCCAGCAGCCCAGGGGGGGCGAGCAATCAGCCCCAGCATTTT. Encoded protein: CASSPGGASNQPQHF.

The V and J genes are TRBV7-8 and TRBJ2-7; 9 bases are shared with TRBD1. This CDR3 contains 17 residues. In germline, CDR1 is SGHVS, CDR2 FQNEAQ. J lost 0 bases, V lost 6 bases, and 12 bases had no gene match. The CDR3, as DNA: TGTGCCAGCAGGCTTGAACCGGGGACAGGGTCCTCCTACGAGCAGTACTTC. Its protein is CASRLEPGTGSSYEQYF.

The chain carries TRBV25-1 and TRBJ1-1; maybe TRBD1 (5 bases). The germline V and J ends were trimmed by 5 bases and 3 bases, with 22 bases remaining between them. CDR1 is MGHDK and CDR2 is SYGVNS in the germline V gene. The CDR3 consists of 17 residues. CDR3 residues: CASSLVAGRMGDTEAFF. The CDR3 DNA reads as TGTGCCAGCAGTTTGGTCGCGGGACGGATGGGGGACACTGAAGCTTTCTTT.

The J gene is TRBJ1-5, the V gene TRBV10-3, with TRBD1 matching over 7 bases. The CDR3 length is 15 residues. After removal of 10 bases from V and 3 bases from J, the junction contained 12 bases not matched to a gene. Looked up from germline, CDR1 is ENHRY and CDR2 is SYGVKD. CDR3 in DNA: TGTGCCAGCGGAATACAGGGGACTGACAATCAGCCCCAGCATTTT. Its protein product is CASGIQGTDNQPQHF.

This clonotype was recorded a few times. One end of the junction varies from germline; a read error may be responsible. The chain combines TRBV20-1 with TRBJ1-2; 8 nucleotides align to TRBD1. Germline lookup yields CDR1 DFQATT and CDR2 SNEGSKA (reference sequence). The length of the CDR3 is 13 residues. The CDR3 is CSAGDRGGYGYTF. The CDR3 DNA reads TGCAGTGCTGGAGACAGGGGAGGGTATGGCTACACCTTC.

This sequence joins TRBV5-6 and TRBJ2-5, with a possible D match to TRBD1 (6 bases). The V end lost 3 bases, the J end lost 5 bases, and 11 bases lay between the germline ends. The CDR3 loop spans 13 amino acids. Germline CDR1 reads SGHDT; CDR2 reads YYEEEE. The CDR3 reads CASSYRVWETQYF. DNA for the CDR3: TGTGCCAGCAGCTACAGGGTTTGGGAGACCCAGTACTTC.

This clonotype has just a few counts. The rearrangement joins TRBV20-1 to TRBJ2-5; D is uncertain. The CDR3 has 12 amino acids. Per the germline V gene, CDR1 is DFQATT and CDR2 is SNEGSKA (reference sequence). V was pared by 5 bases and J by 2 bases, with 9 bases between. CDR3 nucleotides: TGCAGTGCTTCGTATCTTCAAGAGACCCAGTACTTC. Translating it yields CSASYLQETQYF.

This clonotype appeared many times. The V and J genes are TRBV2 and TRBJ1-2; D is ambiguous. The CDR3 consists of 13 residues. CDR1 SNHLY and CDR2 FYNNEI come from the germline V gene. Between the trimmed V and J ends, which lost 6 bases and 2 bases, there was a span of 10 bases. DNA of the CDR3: TGTGCCAGCAGGCCGACGGCGAACTATGGCTACACCTTC. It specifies CASRPTANYGYTF.

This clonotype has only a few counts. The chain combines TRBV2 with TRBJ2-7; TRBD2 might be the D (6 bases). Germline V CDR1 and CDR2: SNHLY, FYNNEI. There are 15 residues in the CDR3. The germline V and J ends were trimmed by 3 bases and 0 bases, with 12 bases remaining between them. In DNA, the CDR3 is TGTGCCAGCAGTGACTGGGGGGAAACCTCCTACGAGCAGTACTTC. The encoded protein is CASSDWGETSYEQYF.